Detailed here is one TCR beta chain. What it binds is not known. This CDR3 spans 15 amino acids. V was shortened by 6 bases and J by 0 bases, with 13 bases between the two germline ends. CDR1 is LNHDA and CDR2 is SQIVND in the germline V gene (reference sequence). Primers: 60 Vbeta forward and 13 Jbeta reverse. Assay: immunoSEQ multiplex PCR; the TCRdb copy retains only in-frame clones and omits some. This sample has approximately 190,000 clones, with roughly 80% found just once. This entry comes from a study of cytomegalovirus exposure and HLA in healthy donors. Study results and limitations: Despite most TCR sequences being rare, some public TCRs occurred in many donors. The study put some 150 TCR beta chains on its list as cytomegalovirus-associated. Previously analyzed data showed that most TCR beta V segments were productive at a frequency of about 90% or about 30%.

The chain is built from TRBV19 and TRBJ2-3; possibly TRBD2 for D (6 bases). The clonotype was recovered from a woman in her fifties or sixties in good health and CMV-seropositive. The specimen sequenced was PBMCs. Written as DNA, the CDR3 is TGTGCCAGTAGCCCAGGAGGGGCAAGCACAGATACGCAGTATTTT. Translated: CASSPGGASTDTQYF.